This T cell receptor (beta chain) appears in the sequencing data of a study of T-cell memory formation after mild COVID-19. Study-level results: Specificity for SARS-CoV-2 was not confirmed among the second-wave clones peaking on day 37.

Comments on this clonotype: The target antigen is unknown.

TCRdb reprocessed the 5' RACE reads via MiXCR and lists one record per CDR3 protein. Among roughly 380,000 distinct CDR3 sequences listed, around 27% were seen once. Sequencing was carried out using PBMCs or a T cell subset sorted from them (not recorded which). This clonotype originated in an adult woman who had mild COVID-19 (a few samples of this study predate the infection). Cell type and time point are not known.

Here the CDR3 DNA reads TGTGCCAGCACCGCGGGACTAGCGGGGCTAGAGACCCAGTACTTC. Amino acids: CASTAGLAGLETQYF. The genes are TRBV12-3 or TRBV12-4 and TRBJ2-5; the match to TRBD2 covers 13 bases. J lost 4 bases, V lost 7 bases, and 6 bases had no gene match. The CDR3 covers 15 residues.